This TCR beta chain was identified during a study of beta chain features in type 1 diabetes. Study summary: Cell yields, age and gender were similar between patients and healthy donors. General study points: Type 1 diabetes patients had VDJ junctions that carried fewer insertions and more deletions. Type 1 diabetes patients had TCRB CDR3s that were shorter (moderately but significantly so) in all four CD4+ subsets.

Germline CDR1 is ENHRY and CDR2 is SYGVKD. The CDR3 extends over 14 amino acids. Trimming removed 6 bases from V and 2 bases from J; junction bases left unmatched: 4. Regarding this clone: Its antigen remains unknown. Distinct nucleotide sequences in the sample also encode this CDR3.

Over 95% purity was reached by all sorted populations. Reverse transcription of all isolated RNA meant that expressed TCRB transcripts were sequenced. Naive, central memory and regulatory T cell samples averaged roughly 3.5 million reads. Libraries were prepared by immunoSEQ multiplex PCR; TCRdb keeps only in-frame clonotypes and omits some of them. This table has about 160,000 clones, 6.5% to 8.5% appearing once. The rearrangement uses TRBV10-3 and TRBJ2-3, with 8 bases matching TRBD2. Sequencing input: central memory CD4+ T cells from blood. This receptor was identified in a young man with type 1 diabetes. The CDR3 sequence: CAIRRGLDTDTQYF. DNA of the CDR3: TGTGCCATCAGGCGGGGACTAGACACAGATACGCAGTATTTT.